Below, 20 T cell receptor beta chains from the same sample are listed, as sequenced in a study of CD8 T cells in Susac syndrome (dated by TCRdb to the late 2010s). Library prep was done by the immunoSEQ multiplex PCR assay. RNA was extracted with the RNeasy kit and roughly 0.45 to 1 ug was reverse transcribed using random hexamers. Using fastp at Q25 and MiXCR, TCRdb reprocessed the public reads and kept productive beta chains. When rows share a CDR3 protein, they turn into one entry using the most common DNA and genes. The table for this sample lists 180,000 or so distinct CDR3 sequences; more than 90% of them were counted only once. The ten top clones hold roughly 0.14% of the sample. Sample: CD4+ T cells from PBMCs. These receptors were taken from a human donor in good health.

The chain joins TRBV4-3 to TRBJ2-7; 7 positions agree with TRBD1. The junction had 17 bases not matched to a gene; V was cut back by 6 bases and J by 9 bases. This CDR3 region has 15 residues. Looked up from germline, CDR1 is LGHNA and CDR2 is YSLEER. The CDR3 spells CASRGIPGQNRGQYF. DNA of the CDR3: TGCGCCAGCAGGGGCATTCCGGGACAGAATCGTGGGCAGTACTTC.

The J gene is TRBJ2-2, the V gene TRBV5-1; 10 nucleotides line up with TRBD2. V lost 3 bases, J lost 2 bases, and 1 base stayed unmatched. The CDR3 is made up of 15 amino acids. Germline V lookup: CDR1 SGHRS, CDR2 YFSETQ. The CDR3 loop is CASSWTSGNTGELFF. The CDR3 nucleotides read TGCGCCAGCAGCTGGACTAGCGGAAACACCGGGGAGCTGTTTTTT.

The rearrangement uses TRBV30 and TRBJ2-5; D gene uncertain. The V gene lost 4 bases and the J gene lost 5 bases, with 8 bases spanning the gap. Germline CDR1 GTSNPN, CDR2 SVGIG (reference sequence). The CDR3 length is 11 residues. This chain's CDR3 is CAWTLGETQYF. In nucleotides, the CDR3 is TGTGCCTGGACTCTGGGGGAGACCCAGTACTTC.

The V call is TRBV7-3, the J call TRBJ2-1; 8 bases are shared with TRBD2. After removal of 2 bases from V and 8 bases from J, the junction contained 11 bases not matched to a gene. This CDR3 contains 16 residues. Germline assignment: CDR1 SGHTA and CDR2 FQGTGA. The CDR3 region is CASSLAGGSFSDEQFF. The DNA for the CDR3 is TGTGCCAGCAGCTTAGCGGGGGGATCCTTTTCTGATGAGCAGTTCTTC. Together with reference TRBV7-3 and TRBJ2-1, the CDR3 gives the full variable domain: GAGVSQTPSNKVTEKGKYVELRCDPISGHTALYWYRQSLGQGPEFLIYFQGTGAADDSGLPNDRFFAVRPEGSVSTLKIQRTERGDSAVYLCASSLAGGSFSDEQFFGPGTRLTVL.

The chain has TRBV6-2 or TRBV6-3 and TRBJ1-6; maybe TRBD1 (5 bases). This CDR3 region has 16 residues. V lost 2 bases and J lost 9, with 17 bases in between. Looked up from germline, CDR1 is MNHEY and CDR2 is SVGEGT. CDR3 loop: CASSYPQVTGTSPLHF. The CDR3 nucleotides are TGTGCCAGCAGTTACCCCCAGGTTACAGGAACTTCACCCCTCCACTTT.

This chain links TRBV12-3 or TRBV12-4 with TRBJ2-7, with 7 bases aligning to TRBD2. Trimming cost V 5 bases and J 5 bases; bases outside gene matches: 9. The CDR3 runs 14 residues. CDR3 amino acids: CASSRSVAGHEQYF. CDR3 DNA: TGTGCCAGCAGTCGCTCGGTAGCGGGTCACGAGCAGTACTTC.

This sequence joins TRBV2 and TRBJ2-3; a possible D gene is TRBD1 (6 bases). Germline assignment: CDR1 SNHLY and CDR2 FYNNEI. The CDR3 sequence is 12 residues long. The germline V and J ends were trimmed by 7 bases and 5 bases, with 10 bases remaining between them. The CDR3 nucleotides are TGTGCCAGCAACACAGGGCTAGATACGCAGTATTTT. Its protein product is CASNTGLDTQYF.

The chain joins TRBV24-1 to TRBJ2-2, with D perhaps being TRBD1 or TRBD2 (6 bases each). The CDR3 consists of 16 residues. CDR1 is KGHDR and CDR2 is SFDVKD in the germline V gene. V dropped 2 bases and J dropped 5 bases, with 14 bases sitting between them. For the CDR3, the DNA is TGTGCCACCAGTGATTCTGGGGGGCGCAGGACCGGGGAGCTGTTTTTT. Residues: CATSDSGGRRTGELFF.

The rearrangement links TRBV6-1 to TRBJ2-3; D is possibly TRBD1 or TRBD2 (5 bases each). CDR1 and CDR2 (germline): MNHNS, SASEGT. The ends were cut back, 6 bases at V and 5 bases at J, with 21 bases in the middle. This CDR3 spans 16 amino acids. The CDR3 sequence is CASSRERDPTGDTQYF. The CDR3, as DNA: TGTGCCAGCAGCCGCGAGAGGGACCCCACGGGAGATACGCAGTATTTT.

This clonotype occurred once. The rearrangement uses TRBV30 and TRBJ1-3; no clear D. The germline V gene has CDR1 GTSNPN and CDR2 SVGIG (reference sequence). The CDR3 loop spans 14 amino acids. V lost 0 bases and J 4 bases, leaving 10 bases between the germline ends. CDR3 sequence (DNA): TGTGCCTGGAGTGTTCCGGGTGCAGGAAACACCATATATTTT. It encodes CAWSVPGAGNTIYF.

The genes are TRBV5-1 and TRBJ2-1; TRBD1 aligns across 12 bases. CDR1 and CDR2 from the germline V gene are SGHRS and YFSETQ. The junction had 11 bases not matched to a gene; V was cut back by 4 bases and J by 0 bases. This CDR3 has 19 residues. CDR3 protein: CASSLSGQGAPLSYNEQFF. CDR3 bases: TGCGCCAGCAGCCTATCGGGACAGGGGGCACCTCTCTCCTACAATGAGCAGTTCTTC.

V and J are TRBV11-3 and TRBJ2-7; 7 positions agree with TRBD2. Trimming at V came to 1 base and at J to 3 bases, leaving 3 bases not matched to a gene. CDR3 length: 14 amino acids. The germline V gene has CDR1 SGHNT and CDR2 YENEEA. The CDR3 protein is CASSLAGLVYEQYF. CDR3 nucleotides: TGTGCCAGCAGCTTAGCCGGACTAGTCTACGAGCAGTACTTC.

The chain uses TRBV29-1 and TRBJ2-1; D is possibly TRBD2 (6 bases). The germline gives CDR1 SQVTM, CDR2 ANQGSEA. The CDR3 covers 13 residues. Between the trimmed V and J ends, which lost 4 bases and 8 bases, there was a span of 15 bases. In DNA form, the CDR3 reads TGCAGCGTTGGGGGGGTTCTAACACATGAGCAGTTCTTC. Encoded protein: CSVGGVLTHEQFF.

For the CDR3, the DNA is TGCAGTGGGAGGAGCGGGGACACCTACGAGCAGTACTTC. Its translation: CSGRSGDTYEQYF. The V and J genes are TRBV29-1 and TRBJ2-7; tentative D call: TRBD2 (7 bases). The CDR3 is 13 residues long. Germline CDR1 and CDR2: SQVTM and ANQGSEA.

The rearrangement uses TRBV4-3 and TRBJ1-4, with 10 bases aligning to TRBD1. The CDR3 is 17 amino acids. V was clipped by 4 bases and J by 0 bases; unmatched bases: 5. The germline V gene has CDR1 LGHNA and CDR2 YSLEER. This CDR3 reads CASSRSGQGSTNEKLFF. In DNA form, the CDR3 reads TGCGCCAGCAGCCGCTCGGGACAGGGGTCAACTAATGAAAAACTGTTTTTT.

The CDR3 bases are TGCGCCAGCAGCTCTACAGGGAGAACCGGGGGCACAGATACGCAGTATTTT. Translated: CASSSTGRTGGTDTQYF. The chain links TRBV5-1 to TRBJ2-3; the D gene is possibly TRBD1 (6 bases). From germline, CDR1 is SGHRS and CDR2 YFSETQ. V was shortened by 3 bases and J by 1 base, with 18 bases between the two germline ends. The CDR3 is made up of 17 amino acids.

This sequence joins TRBV12-3 or TRBV12-4 and TRBJ2-3; D call uncertain. Trimming removed 3 bases from V and 5 bases from J, with 9 bases in between. The CDR3 contains 13 residues. The CDR3 nucleotides read TGTGCCAGCAGTTTCAGGTCGGGAGATACGCAGTATTTT. Translating gives CASSFRSGDTQYF.

The chain links TRBV2 to TRBJ1-1; no reliable D call. V gave up 5 bases and J gave up 5 bases, with 12 bases separating them. Looked up from germline, CDR1 is SNHLY and CDR2 is FYNNEI. CDR3 size: 13 residues. The CDR3: CASSFTTGTEAFF. DNA of the CDR3: TGTGCCAGCAGTTTTACGACCGGGACTGAAGCTTTCTTT.

The CDR3 region has the DNA TGTGCCACCAGCAGAGATCAGGGGGGAGATACGCAGTATTTT. It is translated as CATSRDQGGDTQYF. This chain connects TRBV15 to TRBJ2-3; D might be TRBD1 (7 bases). This CDR3 has 14 residues. The V end was cut by 0 bases, the J end by 5 bases, with 9 bases between. Germline V lookup: CDR1 LNHNV, CDR2 YYDKDF (reference sequence). Based on the CDR3 plus reference TRBV15 and TRBJ2-3, the full variable domain is DAMVIQNPRYQVTQFGKPVTLSCSQTLNHNVMYWYQQKSSQAPKLLFHYYDKDFNNEADTPDNFQSRRPNTSFCFLDIRSPGLGDTAMYLCATSRDQGGDTQYFGPGTRLTVL.

The chain has TRBV3-1 and TRBJ2-1; D is uncertain. The CDR3 runs 14 residues. CDR1 is LGHDT, CDR2 YNNKEL, per germline (reference sequence). The V gene lost 1 base and the J gene lost 6 bases, with 10 bases spanning the gap. DNA for the CDR3: TGTGCCAGCAGCCAAGGGACCACCGGCAATGAGCAGTTCTTC. It yields the protein CASSQGTTGNEQFF.